The 23 T cell receptor beta chains below come from one sample, sequenced in a study of blood T cell repertoires in COVID-19 (dated by TCRdb to 2018 to 2020). Library creation used the immunoSEQ multiplex PCR assay. Held by TCRdb, this immuneACCESS table contains in-frame sequences only and omits some clones. Under half of the omission traces to an unresolved V gene where checked; the cause of the rest is unknown. In all, the sample holds 90,000 to 120,000 clones, and about 80% of those were seen once. The ten largest clones take up roughly 4.3% of the sample. The sequenced sample consisted of peripheral blood. The receptor set was obtained from a man between 65 and 85 years old with acute or convalescent COVID-19.

J is TRBJ1-3 and V is TRBV18, with TRBD1 as a possible D gene (6 bases). This CDR3 is 16 amino acids long. V shed 2 bases and J shed 0 bases, with 11 bases lying between them. Germline assignment: CDR1 KGHSH and CDR2 LQKENI. The CDR3 DNA sequence: TGTGCCAGCTCACCAGGACAGCCTCGCTCTGGAAACACCATATATTTT. It translates to CASSPGQPRSGNTIYF.

J is TRBJ2-2 and V is TRBV7-3; TRBD2 is a possible D gene (5 bases). Germline-derived CDR1 and CDR2 are SGHTA and FQGTGA. The CDR3 has 15 residues. Deletions cut 5 bases from V and 3 bases from J, with 13 bases between. The CDR3 sequence is CASSPDPRDTGELFF. The CDR3 DNA follows: TGTGCCAGCAGCCCCGACCCGCGGGACACCGGGGAGCTGTTTTTT.

The chain carries TRBV21-1 and TRBJ1-2. TRBV21-1 is a pseudogene. This CDR3 has 10 residues. The CDR3 DNA reads as TGTGCCCCCCCCGGGGATGGCTACACCTTC. This translates into CAPPGDGYTF.

The chain links TRBV11-2 to TRBJ1-4; the D gene is possibly TRBD1 (5 bases). There are 16 residues in the CDR3. Between the trimmed V and J ends, which lost 5 bases and 0 bases, there was a span of 13 bases. Germline V gives CDR1 SGHAT, CDR2 FQNNGV. The CDR3 loop reads CASSSGTLATNEKLFF. DNA of the CDR3: TGTGCCAGCAGCAGCGGGACGTTGGCAACTAATGAAAAACTGTTTTTT.

As DNA, the CDR3 is TGTGCCAGCAGCAAGGCGGGCGGTAGCACAGATACGCAGTATTTT. Amino acids: CASSKAGGSTDTQYF. The gene calls are TRBV7-3 and TRBJ2-3; D possibly corresponds to TRBD2 (5 bases). From germline, CDR1 is SGHTA and CDR2 FQGTGA. The V and J ends lost 5 bases and 0 bases respectively, with 12 bases between them. CDR3 size: 15 residues. Complete variable domain (other parts from reference TRBV7-3 and TRBJ2-3): GAGVSQTPSNKVTEKGKYVELRCDPISGHTALYWYRQSLGQGPEFLIYFQGTGAADDSGLPNDRFFAVRPEGSVSTLKIQRTERGDSAVYLCASSKAGGSTDTQYFGPGTRLTVL.

As for this clone: Other nucleotide sequences in the sample specify the same CDR3. The gene calls are TRBV24-1 and TRBJ2-3, with 11 bases lining up with TRBD1. The germline V gene has CDR1 KGHDR and CDR2 SFDVKD. V shed 10 bases, J shed 4 bases, and the junction held 3 bases outside the gene matches. The CDR3 covers 13 residues. CDR3 DNA: TGTGCCACGGGGACAGGGGGGGCAGATACGCAGTATTTT. Translated: CATGTGGADTQYF.

The chain has TRBV11-1 and TRBJ1-2; D is ambiguous. CDR1 SGHAT and CDR2 FQDESV come from the germline V gene (reference sequence). V was pared by 5 bases and J by 1 base, with 8 bases between. CDR3 length: 13 amino acids. The CDR3 loop is CASSREFNYGYTF. In DNA, the CDR3 is TGTGCCAGCAGCCGGGAGTTTAACTATGGCTACACCTTC. Full variable domain (remainder filled in from reference TRBV11-1 and TRBJ1-2): EAEVAQSPRYKITEKSQAVAFWCDPISGHATLYWYRQILGQGPELLVQFQDESVVDDSQLPKDRFSAERLKGVDSTLKIQPAELGDSAMYLCASSREFNYGYTFGSGTRLTVV.

The V and J genes are TRBV29-1 and TRBJ1-1, with 8 bases aligning to TRBD1. CDR3 size: 12 residues. Unmatched junction bases numbered 1, after V lost 4 bases and J lost 3 bases. The germline gives CDR1 SQVTM, CDR2 ANQGSEA. DNA for the CDR3: TGCAGCGTTGCAGGGGGCTACACTGAAGCTTTCTTT. Protein sequence: CSVAGGYTEAFF.

The gene calls are TRBV6-5 and TRBJ2-5, with D maybe TRBD2 (6 bases). The V end lost 6 bases, the J end lost 5 bases, and 16 bases lay between the germline ends. CDR1 and CDR2 (germline): MNHEY, SVGAGI. The CDR3 runs 14 residues. CDR3 bases: TGTGCCAGCAGGGTGACTAGGAGGTCGGAGACCCAGTACTTC. This encodes CASRVTRRSETQYF.

The genes are TRBV6-2 or TRBV6-3 and TRBJ1-5; D perhaps matches TRBD1 (5 bases). This CDR3 has 16 amino acids. The V end was cut by 2 bases, the J end by 0 bases, with 11 bases between. The germline V gene encodes CDR1 MNHEY and CDR2 SVGEGT. DNA for the CDR3: TGTGCCAGCAGTTACCCGGGGGGGGATAGCAATCAGCCCCAGCATTTT. It yields the protein CASSYPGGDSNQPQHF.

The rearrangement uses TRBV3-1 (or the pseudogene TRBV3-2) and TRBJ1-1; 7 nucleotides line up with TRBD1. The CDR3 loop spans 14 amino acids. V was clipped by 6 bases and J by 1 base; unmatched bases: 5. Germline-derived CDR1 and CDR2 are LGHDT and YNNKEL (reference sequence). CDR3 bases: TGTGCCAGCAGAGCTCCAGGGGGGAACACTGAAGCTTTCTTT. Encoded protein: CASRAPGGNTEAFF.

The chain uses TRBV9 and TRBJ2-7; 14 bases match TRBD2. The V gene end was trimmed by 4 bases and the J gene end by 6 bases; junction bases not matched to a gene: 6. CDR3 length: 15 residues. Germline V CDR1 and CDR2: SGDLS, YYNGEE. The CDR3 bases are TGTGCCAGCAGCCCTGGGACTAGCGGGGGTCTCGAGCAGTACTTC. This codes for CASSPGTSGGLEQYF.

The rearrangement links TRBV7-8 to TRBJ2-5, with 8 bases lining up with TRBD1. V shed 6 bases, J shed 5 bases, and the junction held 8 bases outside the gene matches. The length of the CDR3 is 14 residues. Germline lookup yields CDR1 SGHVS and CDR2 FQNEAQ. The CDR3 reads CASRESRGRETQYF. The CDR3 region has the DNA TGTGCCAGCAGAGAGAGCAGGGGGCGGGAGACCCAGTACTTC.

Details on this clone: The junction departs from the called germline gene at one end, perhaps through a read error. This chain uses TRBV2 with TRBJ1-2; the D gene is possibly TRBD1 (5 bases). The CDR3 contains 12 residues. CDR1 and CDR2 from the germline V gene are SNHLY and FYNNEI. The CDR3 DNA is TGTGCCAGCAGTGACACCCGGAGGGGCAGTCTCTTC. The encoded protein is CASSDTRRGSLF. Looking up the rest from reference TRBV2 and TRBJ1-2 gives the full variable domain: EPEVTQTPSHQVTQMGQEVILRCVPISNHLYFYWYRQILGQKVEFLVSFYNNEISEKSEIFDDQFSVERPDGSNFTLKIRSTKLEDSAMYFCASSDTRRGSLFGSGTRLTVV.

This sequence joins TRBV19 and TRBJ1-1; 7 positions match TRBD1. Germline assignment: CDR1 LNHDA and CDR2 SQIVND (reference sequence). The CDR3 totals 13 residues. Trimming cost V 4 bases and J 3 bases; bases outside gene matches: 2. CDR3 loop: CASSKTGDTEAFF. The CDR3 DNA sequence: TGTGCCAGTAGTAAAACAGGGGACACTGAAGCTTTCTTT.

V gene TRBV6-5 combines with J gene TRBJ2-1, with D possibly matching TRBD1 (6 bases). The V gene lost 7 bases and the J gene lost 4 bases, with 8 bases spanning the gap. The CDR3 runs 12 residues. The germline V gene has CDR1 MNHEY and CDR2 SVGAGI. The CDR3 nucleotides are TGTGCCAGCACCGGACAGTACAATGAGCAGTTCTTC. It codes for CASTGQYNEQFF.

V gene TRBV19 combines with J gene TRBJ1-4; D is perhaps TRBD1 (5 bases). The CDR3 covers 15 residues. CDR1 and CDR2 from the germline V gene are LNHDA and SQIVND (reference sequence). V lost 8 bases to trimming and J lost 5 bases, with 18 bases between them. The CDR3 protein is CASRTNQGSNEKLFF. The CDR3 DNA reads as TGTGCCAGTCGGACGAACCAGGGCTCAAATGAAAAACTGTTTTTT.

The genes are TRBV10-3 and TRBJ2-3, with D perhaps matching TRBD1 (5 bases). CDR3 length equals 15 residues. The germline V gene encodes CDR1 ENHRY and CDR2 SYGVKD. Trimming removed 0 bases from V and 6 bases from J, with 13 bases in between. CDR3 nucleotide sequence: TGTGCCATCAGTGAGTCTCAAGACAGTGCTGATACGCAGTATTTT. Translating gives CAISESQDSADTQYF.

The rearrangement uses TRBV7-8 and TRBJ1-1, with TRBD1 identical over 10 bases. Trimming at V came to 5 bases and at J to 1 base, leaving 4 bases not matched to a gene. Germline V gene sequence: CDR1 SGHVS, CDR2 FQNEAQ. This CDR3 region has 15 residues. This CDR3 reads CASSRRQGANTEAFF. CDR3 DNA: TGTGCCAGCAGCCGGCGACAGGGGGCGAACACTGAAGCTTTCTTT.

The J gene is TRBJ1-6, the V gene TRBV6-5, with unresolved D. The CDR3 runs 16 residues. The ends were cut back, 2 bases at V and 8 bases at J, with 16 bases in the middle. Germline lookup yields CDR1 MNHEY and CDR2 SVGAGI. In nucleotides, the CDR3 is TGTGCCAGCAGTTACGGAATGGGCAGTCAGGATTCACCCCTCCACTTT. It yields the protein CASSYGMGSQDSPLHF.

The J gene is TRBJ2-7, the V gene TRBV9; the match to TRBD2 covers 9 bases. J lost 2 bases, V lost 0 bases, and 3 bases had no gene match. The CDR3 has 15 amino acids. The germline V gene has CDR1 SGDLS and CDR2 YYNGEE. The DNA for the CDR3 is TGTGCCAGCAGCGTAGAAGCGGGGGGAACCTACGAGCAGTACTTC. It encodes CASSVEAGGTYEQYF.

This clone has just a few counts. The same CDR3 arises from other DNA sequences in this sample as well. The CDR3 nucleotides are TGTGCCAGCAGTTCAGGGAAGGGCTACACCTTC. This gives the protein CASSSGKGYTF. V is TRBV27 and J is TRBJ1-2; tentatively, D is TRBD1 (5 bases). In germline, CDR1 is MNHEY, CDR2 SMNVEV (reference sequence). There are 11 residues in the CDR3. V lost 4 bases and J lost 8, with 8 bases in between.

The genes are TRBV7-9 and TRBJ1-6, with a tentative D call TRBD1 (5 bases). CDR3 length: 14 residues. V was trimmed by 5 bases and J by 5 bases, leaving 10 bases between them. Germline V gene data show CDR1 as SEHNR and CDR2 as FQNEAQ (reference sequence). The CDR3 DNA follows: TGTGCCAGCAGCGGGGACTTTGATAATTCACCCCTCCACTTT. Its protein is CASSGDFDNSPLHF.